The 6 T cell receptor beta chains in this list originate from one sample, sequenced in a study of cytomegalovirus exposure and HLA in healthy donors. Amplification used 60 Vbeta primers and 13 Jbeta primers. Method: immunoSEQ multiplex PCR; TCRdb's copy keeps in-frame clones and lacks some. The sample has 210,000 or so clones, around nine tenths seen once; the top ten hold more than 0.8%. The sample comprised PBMCs. The receptors come from a woman younger than 35 in good health and CMV-seronegative.

The chain links TRBV29-1 to TRBJ1-5, with D unresolved. Trimming removed 4 bases from V and 7 bases from J, with 11 bases in between. The CDR3 runs 12 residues. Germline V CDR1 and CDR2: SQVTM, ANQGSEA. The CDR3: CSVVKSGQPQHF. The CDR3 DNA follows: TGCAGCGTTGTGAAGTCGGGACAGCCCCAGCATTTT.

The chain has TRBV18 and TRBJ1-1, with a tentative D call TRBD1 (5 bases). The CDR3 contains 14 residues. CDR1 is KGHSH, CDR2 LQKENI, per germline. V was trimmed by 3 bases and J by 3 bases, leaving 11 bases between them. CDR3 amino acids: CASSPRDLDTEAFF. CDR3 sequence (DNA): TGTGCCAGCTCACCTAGGGACTTAGACACTGAAGCTTTCTTT.

This chain links TRBV25-1 with TRBJ1-4, with TRBD1 as a possible D gene (5 bases). This CDR3 has 14 amino acids. Trimming took off 1 base at V and 8 bases at J, with 11 bases between the two ends. Germline-derived CDR1 and CDR2 are MGHDK and SYGVNS. The chain's CDR3 is CASSELGAGEKLFF. The CDR3 DNA reads as TGTGCCAGCAGTGAATTAGGGGCAGGGGAAAAACTGTTTTTT. Based on the CDR3 plus reference TRBV25-1 and TRBJ1-4, the full variable domain is EADIYQTPRYLVIGTGKKITLECSQTMGHDKMYWYQQDPGMELHLIHYSYGVNSTEKGDLSSESTVSRIRTEHFPLTLESARPSHTSQYLCASSELGAGEKLFFGSGTQLSVL.

V and J are TRBV4-2 and TRBJ2-6; weak D call: TRBD2 (6 bases). Germline loops: CDR1 LGHNA, CDR2 YNFKEQ. Deletions cut 4 bases from V and 1 base from J, with 17 bases between. CDR3 length: 18 amino acids. The CDR3 protein is CASSRAPGDGSGANVLTF. As DNA, the CDR3 is TGTGCCAGCAGCCGGGCTCCGGGGGACGGGTCTGGGGCCAACGTCCTGACTTTC.

The chain carries TRBV5-6 and TRBJ2-6; 7 bases agree with TRBD1. V dropped 4 bases and J dropped 11; count of bases not matched to a gene: 6. The CDR3 has 13 residues. Germline V CDR1 and CDR2: SGHDT, YYEEEE. CDR3 sequence: CASSRQGQYVLTF. The CDR3 DNA reads TGTGCCAGCAGCCGACAGGGTCAATACGTCCTGACTTTC.

Only a few counts were recorded for this clone. This chain uses TRBV4-1 with TRBJ1-2; unclear D gene. V was trimmed by 1 base and J by 0 bases, leaving 9 bases between them. Germline CDR1 is MGHRA and CDR2 is YSYEKL. The CDR3 is 15 residues long. The CDR3 reads CASSQAPGSNYGYTF. In DNA form, the CDR3 reads TGCGCCAGCAGCCAAGCCCCGGGTTCTAACTATGGCTACACCTTC.